This TCR beta chain was recorded in a study of blood T cells in healthy people across ages. Turning to the study itself: Template switching recovered approximately one barcoded beta molecule for every two T cells.

The use of a sample-barcoded 5' primer and a J-beta primer mix characterized a second PCR of about 7 to 12 cycles. One entry per CDR3 protein, called by TCRdb with MiXCR from the 5' RACE reads. This repertoire shows about 830,000 distinct CDR3 sequences, roughly 64% found once; its top ten account for roughly 20%. Germline CDR1 and CDR2: SGHDT and YYEEEE. The length of the CDR3 is 14 residues. Trimming at V came to 4 bases and at J to 2 bases, leaving 3 bases not matched to a gene. General study results and limits: The diversity estimates, figures obtained from one million T cells, were considered underestimates. Age advanced and TCR beta diversity per million T cells fell, roughly linearly.

This clonotype was seen a few times. Its antigen is not identified. The chain uses TRBV5-6 and TRBJ2-1; 7 nucleotides line up with TRBD1. Sequencing was carried out using blood. The TCR sequence derives from a man under 40 in good health. CDR3 sequence: CASSGDRTYNEQFF. In DNA form, the CDR3 reads TGTGCCAGCAGCGGGGACAGAACCTACAATGAGCAGTTCTTC.